Given below is one T cell receptor (beta chain) in context. This sample stems from a study of blood T cell repertoires in COVID-19. Looking at the study overall: Samples representing acute and convalescent COVID-19 were sourced from the United States, Italy and Spain. The cDNA or gDNA used as material had been derived from T cells, B-cell-depleted T cells, or PBMCs.

CDR3 length equals 14 residues. The V end lost 6 bases, the J end lost 2 bases, and 10 bases lay between the germline ends. CDR1 is MNHEY and CDR2 is SVGAGI in the germline V gene. Original processing notes: Estimation of nucleated cell counts relied on the amplification of reference gene primers. Sequencing used immunoSEQ multiplex PCR; TCRdb keeps in-frame clones, though not all of them. The V and J calls and clone size come from that table; D and trimming were worked out from the DNA. The sample consists of 140,000 to 150,000 clones, around 80% of them appearing once. The sequence derives from a human donor with acute or convalescent COVID-19. The donor label of this sample is uncertain. The source material was peripheral blood. The rearrangement links TRBV6-5 to TRBJ1-4; D is perhaps TRBD1 (6 bases). CDR3 sequence: CASRRGQTNEKLFF. The CDR3 DNA follows: TGTGCCAGCAGGCGAGGACAGACTAATGAAAAACTGTTTTTT.